The T cell receptor beta chain under discussion was sequenced for a study of cytomegalovirus exposure and HLA in healthy donors. Regarding the study as a whole: In a later analysis, HLA-C alleles had the fewest associated TCRs, DRB1 alleles the most.

Of note for this clone: Its cognate antigen is unknown.

The PCR made use of 60 Vbeta and 13 Jbeta primers. The assay was immunoSEQ multiplex PCR, and TCRdb's table has in-frame clones only and misses some. The sample has some 200,000 clones; over 9.5% are singletons. The CDR3 extends over 13 amino acids. CDR1 MNHNY and CDR2 SVGAGI come from the germline V gene (reference sequence). The V end was cut by 6 bases, the J end by 8 bases, with 16 bases between. The V and J genes are TRBV6-6 and TRBJ1-1; TRBD1 is a possible D gene (5 bases). This sequence originates from a man in his fifties or sixties in good health and CMV-seropositive. The sequenced sample consisted of PBMCs. Here the CDR3 DNA reads TGTGCCAGCAGCCAAGGGGTTCATGGGGAAGCTTTCTTT. This encodes CASSQGVHGEAFF.